This T cell receptor beta chain is drawn from a study of blood T cells in healthy people across ages. Notes on the study in general: TCR beta diversity, measured per million T cells, fell in a roughly linear way with age.

Trimming took off 5 bases at V and 6 bases at J, with 7 bases between the two ends. CDR3 length: 12 residues. Germline V CDR1 and CDR2: KGHDR, SFDVKD. About this clonotype itself: Its antigen is unidentified.

Through a sample-barcoded 5' primer and a J-beta primer mix, a second PCR was run for 7 to 11 cycles. TCRdb re-analysed the 5' RACE reads in MiXCR, keeping a single row per CDR3 protein. Here the sample spans approximately 800,000 distinct CDR3 sequences, around three fifths being singletons. Per sample, a minimum of 6.5 million PBMCs were isolated. The TCR comes from a man aged 35 to 55 in good health. The sequenced sample was blood. The rearrangement joins TRBV24-1 to TRBJ2-1; D is possibly TRBD1 (5 bases). The CDR3 sequence is CATSGDSNEQFF. In DNA, the CDR3 is TGTGCCACCAGTGGCGACAGCAATGAGCAGTTCTTC.